Following are 11 T cell receptor beta chains from one sample sequenced in a study of T-cell memory formation after mild COVID-19. TCRdb reprocessed the 5' RACE reads via MiXCR and lists one record per CDR3 protein. Of under 300,000 distinct CDR3 sequences in the sample, over 15% were seen once. Source material: PBMCs or a T cell subset sorted from them (not recorded which). The receptors were sampled from a man between 18 and 35 years old who had mild COVID-19 (a few samples of this study predate the infection). Cell type and time point are not known.

The chain combines TRBV25-1 with TRBJ2-3; 8 bases line up with TRBD1. The CDR3 has 15 amino acids. Trimming cost V 6 bases and J 4 bases; bases outside gene matches: 9. Looked up from germline, CDR1 is MGHDK and CDR2 is SYGVNS. The CDR3 DNA is TGTGCCAGCAGCCAGACCGGACAGGGCTCAGATACGCAGTATTTT. Its translation: CASSQTGQGSDTQYF.

This clonotype came up a few times. The junction shows a germline mismatch at one end, possibly a read error. This rearrangement joins TRBV6-4 to TRBJ2-1; 7 bases align to TRBD2. The germline V gene has CDR1 MRHNA and CDR2 SNTAGT. The CDR3 extends over 12 amino acids. CDR3 in amino acids: CASSDSGGSPHF. The CDR3 region has the DNA TGTGCCAGCAGTGACTCGGGGGGGTCCCCACACTTC.

V is TRBV7-2 and J is TRBJ1-2, with TRBD1 matching over 7 bases. The germline V gene encodes CDR1 SGHTA and CDR2 FQGNSA. This CDR3 contains 15 residues. J was trimmed by 4 bases and V by 3 bases; bases with no gene match: 8. CDR3 nucleotides: TGTGCCAGCAGCTTGGGACAGCCAGGTTCCTATGGCTACACCTTC. Its translation: CASSLGQPGSYGYTF.

The chain recombines TRBV6-2 or TRBV6-3 with TRBJ2-3; D remains unclear. V was shortened by 11 bases and J by 1 base, with 13 bases between the two germline ends. The V gene's germline CDR1 is MNHEY and CDR2 SVGEGT. There are 13 residues in the CDR3. The CDR3 region is CAGSLAGTDTQYF. CDR3 coding DNA: TGTGCCGGATCTCTGGCAGGCACAGATACGCAGTATTTT.

The genes are TRBV6-2 or TRBV6-3 and TRBJ1-6; D is undetermined. Germline CDR1 reads MNHEY; CDR2 reads SVGEGT. The CDR3 length is 14 residues. Trimming shortened V by 7 bases and J by 7 bases, and 14 bases separated the two germline ends. The CDR3 bases are TGTGCCAGCAAGTCATCCAGAACCAATTCACCCCTCCACTTT. Its protein is CASKSSRTNSPLHF.

This clonotype has only a few counts. CDR3 nucleotide sequence: TGTGCCAGCAGTTATTACGGGGTGGACGGAGAGACCCAGTACTTC. Translation: CASSYYGVDGETQYF. The V call is TRBV6-6, the J call TRBJ2-5, with a tentative D call TRBD2 (5 bases). The CDR3 is 15 amino acids. CDR1 is MNHNY, CDR2 SVGAGI, per germline (reference sequence). V lost 3 bases and J 4 bases, leaving 15 bases between the germline ends.

The gene calls are TRBV5-1 and TRBJ2-1; D ambiguous. Trimming left V 4 bases short and J 6 bases short, with 17 bases between. CDR1 is SGHRS and CDR2 is YFSETQ in the germline V gene. The CDR3 extends over 15 amino acids. The CDR3 region is CASSLSLPYLNEQFF. CDR3 DNA sequence: TGCGCCAGCAGCCTAAGCCTCCCCTATCTCAATGAGCAGTTCTTC.

This chain uses TRBV28 with TRBJ2-3, with 7 positions matching TRBD2. Germline V gives CDR1 MDHEN, CDR2 SYDVKM. The J segment lost 2 bases and the V segment lost 5 bases, leaving 10 bases of the junction unmatched. The CDR3 is 16 residues long. The CDR3 DNA is TGTGCCAGCAGTCTCGGGCGAGCGGGGCTCACAGATACGCAGTATTTT. Its protein is CASSLGRAGLTDTQYF.

This clonotype was counted a few times. The genes are TRBV7-9 and TRBJ2-3, with D perhaps TRBD1 (6 bases). The CDR3 has 17 amino acids. V was cut by 7 bases and J by 2 bases, with 22 bases left in between. CDR1 and CDR2 (germline): SEHNR, FQNEAQ (reference sequence). CDR3 sequence (DNA): TGTGCCAGCACCTTGGGGGCGGGCGGAATATACACAGATACGCAGTATTTT. This codes for CASTLGAGGIYTDTQYF.

The CDR3, as DNA: TGTGCCAGCAGCGTAAGTAATGTCCGTTACGAGCAGTACTTC. Protein sequence: CASSVSNVRYEQYF. The chain employs TRBV9 and TRBJ2-7; D is undetermined. This CDR3 spans 14 amino acids. Per the germline V gene, CDR1 is SGDLS and CDR2 is YYNGEE. Trimming took off 1 base at V and 4 bases at J, with 12 bases between the two ends.

This clonotype was seen ten or more times. V gene TRBV15 combines with J gene TRBJ2-5; unclear D gene. V was trimmed by 0 bases and J by 5 bases, leaving 7 bases between them. The CDR3 length is 13 residues. The germline CDR1 and CDR2 sequences are LNHNV and YYDKDF (reference sequence). In nucleotides, the CDR3 is TGTGCCACCAGCAGAGATGAGGTCGAGACCCAGTACTTC. This translates into CATSRDEVETQYF.